This paragraph covers one TCR beta chain sequence. In TCRdb, the 5' RACE reads were re-called with MiXCR into one record per CDR3 protein. This repertoire shows about 54,000 distinct CDR3 sequences, about a sixth found once; its top ten account for over 2%. The V segment lost 5 bases and the J segment 6 bases; nucleotides outside the gene matches: 4. The CDR3 covers 14 residues. The sequence derives from a female donor with breast cancer. The sample taken for sequencing was naive CD4+ T cells sorted from blood. Subset indicated: naive CD4+ T cells, CD4+CD45RA+CD25-. This sequence joins TRBV12-3 or TRBV12-4 and TRBJ2-2, with 9 bases identical to TRBD1. The CDR3 DNA is TGTGCCAGCAGTCGGACAGGGGCCCCCGGGGAGCTGTTTTTT. Residues: CASSRTGAPGELFF.